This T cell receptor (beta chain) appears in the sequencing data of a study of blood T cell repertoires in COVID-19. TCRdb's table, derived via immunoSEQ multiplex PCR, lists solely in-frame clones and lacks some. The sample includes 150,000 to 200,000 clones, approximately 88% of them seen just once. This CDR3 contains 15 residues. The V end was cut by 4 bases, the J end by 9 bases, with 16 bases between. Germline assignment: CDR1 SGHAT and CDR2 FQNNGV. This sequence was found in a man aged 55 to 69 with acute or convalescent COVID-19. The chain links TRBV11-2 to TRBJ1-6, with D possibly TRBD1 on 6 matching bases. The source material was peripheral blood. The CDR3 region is CASSSRTDPGSPLHF. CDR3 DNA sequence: TGTGCCAGCAGCTCCCGGACAGACCCGGGTTCACCCCTCCACTTT.